This T cell receptor beta chain was identified in a study of cytomegalovirus exposure and HLA in healthy donors. Study-wide points: There were 150 to 200 TCR beta chains listed as cytomegalovirus-associated. Generally TCR sequences proved uncommon, though certain public TCRs appeared in numerous donors. A later analysis reportedly found that, within productive TCRs, an Asian-associated ancestry cluster had fewer N-insertions than the mean observed across the approximately 670 donors.

A word on this clone: The antigen is unknown.

13 Jbeta primers and 60 Vbeta primers were used for the PCR. Assay: immunoSEQ multiplex PCR; the TCRdb copy retains only in-frame clones and omits some. The table includes 120,000 to 150,000 clones, almost 80% detected once. V dropped 3 bases and J dropped 2 bases, with 5 bases sitting between them. The CDR3 totals 12 residues. The germline gives CDR1 ENHRY, CDR2 SYGVKD. The origin of this receptor is a man between 18 and 29 years old in good health and CMV-seronegative. The chain carries TRBV10-3 and TRBJ2-7, with unresolved D. Sequencing was carried out using PBMCs. The CDR3 DNA follows: TGTGCCATCAGTGATGTCGCCTACGAGCAGTACTTC. It is translated as CAISDVAYEQYF.